The clone carrying this T cell receptor (beta chain) was observed a few times. TCRdb re-called the reads through MiXCR, storing one row per CDR3 protein. The sample has approximately 150,000 distinct CDR3 sequences, 17% seen once. This sample stems from a study of T cell repertoires in cytomegalovirus infection. Sequencing used CD8+ T cells from PBMCs. The origin of this receptor is a human donor in good health (CMV status not recorded). Some clones in this sample may be carry-over from other donors' samples.

The CDR3 region is CASSPGLENTEAFF. The DNA of the CDR3 is TGCGCCAGCAGCCCTGGACTGGAGAACACTGAAGCTTTCTTT. The genes are TRBV4-3 and TRBJ1-1; D remains ambiguous. The V gene's germline CDR1 is LGHNA and CDR2 YSLEER. The CDR3 has 14 amino acids. Trimming shortened V by 4 bases and J by 1 base, and 10 bases separated the two germline ends.